This TCR beta chain was captured by sequencing in a study of blood T cell repertoires in COVID-19. About the research overall: Italy, Spain and the United States were the sources of the convalescent and acute COVID-19 samples.

Germline V gene data show CDR1 as WNHNN and CDR2 as SYGVQD (reference sequence). The CDR3 extends over 14 amino acids. Trimming removed 0 bases from V and 12 bases from J, with 12 bases in between. Sequenced by immunoSEQ multiplex PCR; TCRdb stores in-frame clones only, minus some. The sample carries about 210,000 clones, 82% recorded once. The sequence derives from a woman between 40 and 50 years old with acute or convalescent COVID-19. Sequencing was carried out using peripheral blood. J is TRBJ1-6 and V is TRBV10-1; D might be TRBD1 (6 bases). CDR3 coding DNA: TGCGCCAGCAGTGAGTCGACGTGGGGGCGACCCCTCCACTTT. This encodes CASSESTWGRPLHF.